Following are 5 T cell receptor beta chains from one sample sequenced in a study of neurological immune-mediated disorders. One entry per CDR3 protein results from TCRdb running MiXCR on the 5' RACE reads. This sample carries about 52,000 distinct CDR3 sequences, roughly 3.8% of them seen once, and the ten largest clones take 5% to 7%. The specimen was PBMCs. The source is a man in his 60s with multiple sclerosis.

This clonotype was picked up many times. The chain carries TRBV28 and TRBJ1-5, with 7 bases lining up with TRBD1. The V segment lost 5 bases and the J segment 6 bases; nucleotides outside the gene matches: 7. Germline V CDR1 and CDR2: MDHEN, SYDVKM. This CDR3 spans 14 amino acids. The CDR3 sequence: CASSPGQGGQPQHF. CDR3 in DNA: TGTGCCAGCAGTCCCGGGCAGGGGGGTCAGCCCCAGCATTTT.

This clonotype has a count of ten or more. The chain recombines TRBV20-1 with TRBJ1-2; D possibly corresponds to TRBD1 (6 bases). The V end was cut by 6 bases, the J end by 6 bases, with 14 bases between. The length of the CDR3 is 12 residues. From germline, CDR1 is DFQATT and CDR2 SNEGSKA (reference sequence). CDR3 region: CSARSGGNGYTF. In nucleotides, the CDR3 is TGCAGTGCCAGGTCCGGGGGCAATGGCTACACCTTC.

The sample holds many counts of this clonotype. The chain combines TRBV19 with TRBJ2-1; D might be TRBD1 or TRBD2, each matching 6 bases. V was pared by 5 bases and J by 8 bases, with 19 bases between. The germline V gene encodes CDR1 LNHDA and CDR2 SQIVND (reference sequence). The CDR3 contains 15 residues. The CDR3 spells CASSEGLGASHEQFF. CDR3 nucleotide sequence: TGTGCCAGTAGTGAGGGACTGGGGGCTTCACATGAGCAGTTCTTC.

This clonotype was seen many times. The chain uses TRBV29-1 and TRBJ2-1, with D tentatively TRBD2 (6 bases). V lost 7 bases and J lost 5, with 12 bases in between. The CDR3 length is 12 residues. From germline, CDR1 is SQVTM and CDR2 ANQGSEA. This CDR3 reads CSGSGGNNEQFF. The DNA for the CDR3 is TGCAGCGGAAGTGGGGGGAACAATGAGCAGTTCTTC.

This clonotype was found many times. DNA of the CDR3: TGCGCCAGCAGACCGGGACTAGCCTTAGAGACCCAGTACTTC. Translated: CASRPGLALETQYF. This sequence joins TRBV5-1 and TRBJ2-5; 9 nucleotides match TRBD2. Trimming at V came to 5 bases and at J to 4 bases, leaving 6 bases not matched to a gene. CDR3 length: 14 amino acids. Looked up from germline, CDR1 is SGHRS and CDR2 is YFSETQ.